A selection of T cell receptor beta chains follows, all from one sample in a study of T-cell memory formation after mild COVID-19. TCRdb processed the 5' RACE reads anew with MiXCR; each CDR3 protein has one entry. The repertoire holds fewer than 150,000 distinct CDR3 sequences, over 15% seen once, with around 4.8% in the top ten. The material sequenced was PBMCs or a T cell subset sorted from them (not recorded which). The receptors derive from a man aged 18 to 35 who had mild COVID-19 (a few samples of this study predate the infection). Cell type and time point are not known. The CDR3 runs from the conserved cysteine through the conserved F or W. A D gene is named only where the DNA matches it firmly. Size tells how often a clone was seen (once, few, many) or the class of an expanded clone, and some rows leave it out.

v_call	clone_size	d_call	j_call	cdr3_aa	cdr3_nt
TRBV10-3	few	-	TRBJ2-1	CAISESPISSYNEQFF	TGTGCCATCAGTGAGTCGCCTATAAGCTCCTACAATGAGCAGTTCTTC
TRBV12-3/TRBV12-4	many	-	TRBJ2-5	CASSFSRGETQYF	TGTGCCAGCAGTTTTAGTCGGGGAGAGACCCAGTACTTC
TRBV9	-	-	TRBJ2-1	CASSVVGSSYNEQFF	TGTGCCAGCAGCGTAGTGGGAAGCTCCTACAATGAGCAGTTCTTC
TRBV20-1	few	-	TRBJ2-1	CSARDLAGPKEQFF	TGCAGTGCTAGAGATTTGGCGGGGCCGAAGGAGCAGTTCTTC
TRBV4-2	many	-	TRBJ2-2	CASSQELSGRGATNTGELFF	TGTGCCAGCAGCCAAGAATTGTCGGGTCGGGGTGCGACGAACACCGGGGAGCTGTTTTTT
TRBV9	-	-	TRBJ1-1	CASSVEGHLVDTEAFF	TGTGCCAGCAGCGTAGAGGGGCATTTGGTGGACACTGAAGCTTTCTTT
TRBV6-2/TRBV6-3	-	-	TRBJ2-5	CASSYSPETQYF	TGTGCCAGCAGTTACTCGCCGGAGACCCAGTACTTC
TRBV19	once	-	TRBJ1-5	CASSIPGLGGISNQPQHF	TGTGCCAGTAGTATTCCAGGACTGGGAGGGATAAGTAATCAGCCCCAGCATTTT
TRBV5-1	few	-	TRBJ2-2	CASSPRAGGGLFF	TGCGCCAGCAGCCCCCGCGCGGGTGGTGGGCTGTTTTTT
TRBV6-5	few	-	TRBJ1-5	CASSYLVQPQHF	TGTGCCAGCAGTTATTTGGTACAGCCCCAGCATTTT
TRBV20-1	-	-	TRBJ2-1	CSASTSADEQFF	TGCAGTGCTTCGACCTCAGCCGATGAGCAGTTCTTC